This T cell receptor beta chain stems from a study of OX40 agonist ivuxolimab in advanced cancers. Study details: Patients were given ivuxolimab, an antibody that agonizes OX40 (CD134).

General observations from the study: Also present in some nonresponders was a low level of normalized T-cell clonal expansion. Individuals who were partial responders at 0.1-3.0 mg/kg had clonal expansion that ranked among the lowest. Not determined was the antigen specificity of the expanded peripheral T cells.

Produced via immunoSEQ multiplex PCR; TCRdb's table is partial and in-frame only. The table records 50,000 to 75,000 clones, more than 75% of them present only once. The V and J ends lost 4 bases and 6 bases, in that order; junction bases with no gene match: 4. Germline loops: CDR1 LNHDA, CDR2 SQIVND (reference sequence). The CDR3 sequence is 15 residues long. In regard to this clone: Its antigen is unknown.

The rearrangement uses TRBV19 and TRBJ2-2, with 11 nucleotides matching TRBD2. The receptor was isolated from an adult with an advanced solid tumor such as melanoma, head and neck, liver or kidney cancer. Sequences were derived from CD4+ or CD8+ T cells sorted from blood, sampled in a trial of the OX40 agonist ivuxolimab. The CDR3 spells CASSTRTSGSGELFF. CDR3 in DNA: TGTGCCAGTAGTACTCGGACTAGCGGGTCCGGGGAGCTGTTTTTT.